The 28 T cell receptor beta chains given below trace back to one sample, sequenced in a study of shared clonotypes between healthy human individuals. Sequenced by immunoSEQ multiplex PCR; TCRdb stores in-frame clones only, minus some. The data hold hundreds of thousands of clones, with around 81% observed a single time. The specimen was PBMCs. These receptors all come from a middle-aged woman in good health. Some clones in this sample may be carry-over from other donors' samples.

This chain links TRBV7-7 with TRBJ1-4; D perhaps matches TRBD1 (6 bases). This CDR3 region has 15 residues. V lost 5 bases and J lost 7, with 17 bases in between. From germline, CDR1 is SSHAT and CDR2 FNYEAQ (reference sequence). The CDR3 here is CASSQSRGPGEKLFF. CDR3 bases: TGTGCCAGCAGCCAGTCCAGGGGTCCGGGTGAAAAACTGTTTTTT.

The chain links TRBV29-1 to TRBJ1-1; D is perhaps TRBD1 (5 bases). The CDR3 is 12 amino acids. The ends were cut back, 4 bases at V and 7 bases at J, with 13 bases in the middle. Germline V lookup: CDR1 SQVTM, CDR2 ANQGSEA. DNA of the CDR3: TGCAGCGTTGGGCGGGACGCAAATGAAGCTTTCTTT. Translation: CSVGRDANEAFF.

The chain recombines TRBV27 with TRBJ2-5, with D unclear. The CDR3 runs 11 residues. Trimming removed 4 bases from V and 6 bases from J, with 6 bases in between. From germline, CDR1 is MNHEY and CDR2 SMNVEV (reference sequence). CDR3 sequence: CASSSSKTQYF. In nucleotides, the CDR3 is TGTGCCAGCAGTTCTTCAAAGACCCAGTACTTC.

This clone was seen only once. V is TRBV9 and J is TRBJ2-5; no clear D. Deletions cut 0 bases from V and 5 bases from J, with 11 bases between. Germline V CDR1 and CDR2: SGDLS, YYNGEE. This CDR3 has 14 amino acids. The CDR3 reads CASSVGVTKETQYF. The CDR3 bases are TGTGCCAGCAGCGTAGGGGTAACTAAGGAGACCCAGTACTTC. The entire variable domain, with the rest obtained from reference TRBV9 and TRBJ2-5, is as follows: DSGVTQTPKHLITATGQRVTLRCSPRSGDLSVYWYQQSLDQGLQFLIQYYNGEERAKGNILERFSAQQFPDLHSELNLSSLELGDSALYFCASSVGVTKETQYFGPGTRLLVL.

This chain joins TRBV2 and TRBJ2-5; 7 positions agree with TRBD1. Trimming took 5 bases from V and 2 from J; bases not matched to a gene: 5. This CDR3 is built from 14 residues. CDR1 and CDR2 (germline): SNHLY, FYNNEI. The DNA for the CDR3 is TGTGCCAGCAGTAAACAGGGGACGCAAGAGACCCAGTACTTC. Translating it yields CASSKQGTQETQYF. Full variable domain (rest looked up from reference TRBV2 and TRBJ2-5): EPEVTQTPSHQVTQMGQEVILRCVPISNHLYFYWYRQILGQKVEFLVSFYNNEISEKSEIFDDQFSVERPDGSNFTLKIRSTKLEDSAMYFCASSKQGTQETQYFGPGTRLLVL.

Comment on this clone: This clone may be a read error of a much larger clone one base away. This sequence joins TRBV30 and TRBJ1-1; no firm D call. The CDR3 length is 11 residues. Trimming pared 3 bases from V and 6 bases from J, leaving 8 bases between. Germline V CDR1 and CDR2: GTSNPN, SVGIG (reference sequence). As DNA, the CDR3 is TGTGCCTGGAGCCGACGGGCTGAAGCTTTCTTT. As protein: CAWSRRAEAFF.

The rearrangement links TRBV18 to TRBJ1-3; possibly TRBD1 for D (5 bases). Germline V gene data show CDR1 as KGHSH and CDR2 as LQKENI. The V and J ends lost 3 bases and 0 bases respectively, with 12 bases between them. CDR3 length equals 16 residues. This CDR3 reads CASSPPVGRSGNTIYF. CDR3 nucleotides: TGTGCCAGCTCACCCCCCGTGGGACGCTCTGGAAACACCATATATTTT.

The chain joins TRBV7-3 to TRBJ2-2; D may correspond to TRBD1 or TRBD2 (6 bases each). The germline V gene encodes CDR1 SGHTA and CDR2 FQGTGA. V was pared by 1 base and J by 2 bases, with 11 bases between. The CDR3 is made up of 16 amino acids. As DNA, the CDR3 is TGTGCCAGCAGCTTAAGCGGAGGGGGAAACACCGGGGAGCTGTTTTTT. This translates into CASSLSGGGNTGELFF.

CDR3 amino acids: CASSFEGDPKSRYF. The CDR3 nucleotides are TGCGCCAGCAGCTTTGAGGGGGATCCTAAATCGCGGTACTTC. The chain couples TRBV5-1 to TRBJ2-7; possible D gene TRBD1, 6 bases. Trimming cost V 2 bases and J 12 bases, with 21 bases left between them. Germline-derived CDR1 and CDR2 are SGHRS and YFSETQ. The CDR3 is 14 residues long.

The CDR3 coding sequence is TGTGCCAGCAGCTCAGACAGGGTGCTATCCGAGCAGTACTTC. Its translation is CASSSDRVLSEQYF. J is TRBJ2-7 and V is TRBV7-9; 7 nucleotides agree with TRBD1. The germline V gene has CDR1 SEHNR and CDR2 FQNEAQ (reference sequence). This CDR3 has 14 residues. Unmatched junction bases numbered 9, after V lost 4 bases and J lost 6 bases.

The rearrangement uses TRBV5-4 and TRBJ2-7, with a tentative D call TRBD1 (6 bases). Germline V CDR1 and CDR2: SGHNT, YYREEE (reference sequence). Between the trimmed V and J ends, which lost 4 bases and 5 bases, there was a span of 19 bases. The CDR3 consists of 15 residues. CDR3 DNA sequence: TGTGCCAGCAGCCCAGATAGGGGGTCACGGAACGAGCAGTACTTC. Its translation is CASSPDRGSRNEQYF.

V usage is TRBV19 and J usage is TRBJ2-7; a possible D gene is TRBD1 (6 bases). The V gene lost 2 bases and the J gene lost 6 bases, with 11 bases spanning the gap. CDR1 is LNHDA, CDR2 SQIVND, per germline (reference sequence). The CDR3 is 13 residues long. Written as DNA, the CDR3 is TGTGCCAGTAGTATATGGGCAGGGGCCGAGCAGTACTTC. Amino acid sequence: CASSIWAGAEQYF.

This clone was recorded once. V usage is TRBV2 and J usage is TRBJ1-2, with a tentative D call TRBD1 (6 bases). V lost 1 base and J lost 7, with 19 bases in between. Germline V lookup: CDR1 SNHLY, CDR2 FYNNEI. The CDR3 runs to 16 residues. The CDR3: CASSEEAGMTGGGYTF. In DNA, the CDR3 is TGTGCCAGCAGTGAAGAGGCCGGGATGACAGGTGGTGGCTACACCTTC.

Note on this clone: This sequence is one base from a far larger clone and is likely a read error. The same CDR3 is also encoded by other DNA sequences in this sample. The gene calls are TRBV29-1 and TRBJ2-1; D possibly uses TRBD1 or TRBD2 (7 bases each). Germline CDR1 SQVTM, CDR2 ANQGSEA. This CDR3 is built from 11 residues. V was pared by 4 bases and J by 10 bases, with 11 bases between. This CDR3 reads CSVGGGGEQFF. The DNA for the CDR3 is TGCAGCGTTGGGGGAGGGGGCGAGCAGTTCTTC.

Written as DNA, the CDR3 is TGTGCCTGGAGTGCCTACCGGGACACGGACCAAGAGACCCAGTACTTC. It translates to CAWSAYRDTDQETQYF. This rearrangement joins TRBV30 to TRBJ2-5, with TRBD1 as a possible D gene (6 bases). Germline V gene sequence: CDR1 GTSNPN, CDR2 SVGIG (reference sequence). V gave up 1 base and J gave up 0 bases, with 15 bases separating them. The CDR3 loop spans 16 amino acids.

The sample holds one count of this clone. This chain connects TRBV19 to TRBJ2-3; tentative D call: TRBD1 (6 bases). This CDR3 region has 14 residues. CDR1 and CDR2 from the germline V gene are LNHDA and SQIVND (reference sequence). Trimming pared 6 bases from V and 2 bases from J, leaving 12 bases between. The CDR3: CASSRKGDTDTQYF. DNA for the CDR3: TGTGCCAGTAGCCGGAAGGGGGACACAGATACGCAGTATTTT.

This chain connects TRBV9 to TRBJ1-3; unclear D gene. The germline gives CDR1 SGDLS, CDR2 YYNGEE. V lost 4 bases and J lost 4, with 15 bases in between. The CDR3 has 15 amino acids. This CDR3 reads CASSTGPAEGNTIYF. CDR3 bases: TGTGCCAGCAGCACCGGCCCCGCGGAGGGAAACACCATATATTTT.

The chain recombines TRBV7-8 with TRBJ1-1, with no clear D. V dropped 1 base and J dropped 4 bases, with 16 bases sitting between them. There are 16 residues in the CDR3. Germline values: CDR1 SGHVS, CDR2 FQNEAQ. The CDR3 spells CASSLVGRAVGTEAFF. Written as DNA, the CDR3 is TGTGCCAGCAGCTTAGTAGGGAGGGCCGTGGGCACTGAAGCTTTCTTT.

The chain joins TRBV23-1 to TRBJ1-5; 8 bases agree with TRBD1. TRBV23-1 is an ORF, with its function uncertain. This CDR3 contains 16 residues. V shed 0 bases and J 7 bases; nucleotides not matched to a gene: 8. The CDR3 is CASSQSDREYGQPQHF. The CDR3 region has the DNA TGCGCCAGCAGTCAATCGGACAGGGAATATGGACAGCCCCAGCATTTT.

The chain links TRBV7-3 to TRBJ1-6; D call uncertain. The CDR3 loop spans 15 amino acids. In germline, CDR1 is SGHTA, CDR2 FQGTGA. Trimming removed 5 bases at V and 5 bases at J, with 13 bases between. The CDR3 spells CASSPIEGNNSPLHF. For the CDR3, the DNA is TGTGCCAGCAGCCCCATAGAAGGGAATAATTCACCCCTCCACTTT.

Here the CDR3 DNA reads TGTGCCAGCAGCCCAAGTCAGGGGAGGTTGGCTGAAGCTTTCTTT. This encodes CASSPSQGRLAEAFF. V and J are TRBV5-4 and TRBJ1-1, with D possibly TRBD1 on 6 matching bases. V was trimmed by 4 bases and J by 6 bases, leaving 19 bases between them. CDR3 length equals 15 residues. The germline CDR1 and CDR2 sequences are SGHNT and YYREEE (reference sequence).

V is TRBV14 and J is TRBJ2-2; D call uncertain. There are 16 residues in the CDR3. Trimming removed 0 bases from V and 7 bases from J, with 15 bases in between. In germline, CDR1 is SGHDN, CDR2 FVKESK. CDR3 loop: CASSQDPSGYGGELFF. The CDR3 nucleotides read TGTGCCAGCAGCCAAGATCCATCAGGCTACGGCGGGGAGCTGTTTTTT.

This chain joins TRBV5-1 and TRBJ2-1; 12 bases are a match to TRBD2. CDR1 and CDR2 from the germline V gene are SGHRS and YFSETQ. V gave up 1 base and J gave up 6 bases; unmatched junction bases: 5. CDR3 length: 16 residues. This CDR3 reads CASSLSASGRANEQFF. The CDR3 DNA is TGCGCCAGCAGCTTGTCTGCTAGCGGGAGGGCCAATGAGCAGTTCTTC.

This chain joins TRBV28 and TRBJ2-7; unclear D gene. The germline V and J ends were trimmed by 5 bases and 5 bases, with 13 bases remaining between them. This CDR3 contains 13 residues. Looked up from germline, CDR1 is MDHEN and CDR2 is SYDVKM. The CDR3 here is CASSLPLSNEQYF. CDR3 nucleotide sequence: TGTGCCAGCAGTCTCCCGTTGAGCAACGAGCAGTACTTC.

The chain joins TRBV5-1 to TRBJ1-1; no reliable D call. The CDR3 sequence is 15 residues long. Germline CDR1 is SGHRS and CDR2 is YFSETQ. V was pared by 4 bases and J by 0 bases, with 13 bases between. CDR3 residues: CASSMDGSLNTEAFF. DNA of the CDR3: TGCGCCAGCAGCATGGACGGCAGTTTGAACACTGAAGCTTTCTTT. Looking up the rest from reference TRBV5-1 and TRBJ1-1 gives the full variable domain: KAGVTQTPRYLIKTRGQQVTLSCSPISGHRSVSWYQQTPGQGLQFLFEYFSETQRNKGNFPGRFSGRQFSNSRSEMNVSTLELGDSALYLCASSMDGSLNTEAFFGQGTRLTVV.

This chain links TRBV28 with TRBJ2-2; D not resolved. V shed 4 bases and J shed 1 base, with 7 bases lying between them. Germline V CDR1 and CDR2: MDHEN, SYDVKM. The length of the CDR3 is 14 residues. The CDR3 loop reads CASSSRWNTGELFF. In DNA form, the CDR3 reads TGTGCCAGCAGTTCCAGGTGGAACACCGGGGAGCTGTTTTTT.

This clone was observed a handful of times. Within the sample, other DNA sequences also encode this same CDR3. V gene TRBV5-1 combines with J gene TRBJ2-2, with 8 bases matching TRBD1. The CDR3 has 16 residues. The V and J ends lost 0 bases and 1 base, in that order; junction bases with no gene match: 2. The germline gives CDR1 SGHRS, CDR2 YFSETQ. This CDR3 is CASSLAGGLNTGELFF. In DNA, the CDR3 is TGCGCCAGCAGCTTGGCAGGGGGCTTGAACACCGGGGAGCTGTTTTTT.

Points on this clone: Other DNA sequences in the sample encode the same CDR3. This rearrangement joins TRBV5-1 to TRBJ1-3, with no clear D. This CDR3 contains 14 residues. Trimming pared 3 bases from V and 3 bases from J, leaving 10 bases between. The germline V gene encodes CDR1 SGHRS and CDR2 YFSETQ. The CDR3 nucleotides are TGCGCCAGCAGCTCAAGCGGTGGTGGAAACACCATATATTTT. Amino acid sequence: CASSSSGGGNTIYF.